The rows below give T cell receptor beta chains drawn from one sample of a study of beta chain features in type 1 diabetes. Profiled with immunoSEQ multiplex PCR; TCRdb holds only in-frame clones, not every one. Of tens of thousands of clones listed, roughly 45% are singletons. Sequencing was carried out using stem cell memory CD4+ T cells from blood. Receptors originate from a woman in her thirties in good health. The CDR3 runs from the conserved cysteine through the conserved F or W. Each record gives: CDR3 protein, V gene, J gene.

cdr3_aa: CASSLAGVRAEAFF; v_call: TRBV5-1; j_call: TRBJ1-1
cdr3_aa: CASSLQEGAFF; v_call: TRBV2; j_call: TRBJ2-1
cdr3_aa: CASSPQERAYNEQFF; v_call: TRBV18; j_call: TRBJ2-1
cdr3_aa: CASSPEEETQYF; v_call: TRBV18; j_call: TRBJ2-5
cdr3_aa: CASTYRALLPYEQYF; v_call: TRBV28; j_call: TRBJ2-7
cdr3_aa: CASSREGLAGVRNEQFF; v_call: TRBV27; j_call: TRBJ2-1
cdr3_aa: CASSLGTGGLGEQYF; v_call: TRBV7-9; j_call: TRBJ2-7
cdr3_aa: CASSAPGASTGNTIYF; v_call: TRBV6-6; j_call: TRBJ1-3
cdr3_aa: CASSDVGQGDYGYTF; v_call: TRBV10-2; j_call: TRBJ1-2
cdr3_aa: CASRDDTWTGPQETQYF; v_call: TRBV5-1; j_call: TRBJ2-5
cdr3_aa: CASSLGLAGAQETQYF; v_call: TRBV7-2; j_call: TRBJ2-5
cdr3_aa: CASSLLPGTGELFF; v_call: TRBV7-2; j_call: TRBJ2-2
cdr3_aa: CASSYRAGIGDTQYF; v_call: TRBV6-5; j_call: TRBJ2-3